The 29 T cell receptor beta chains in this list originate from one sample, sequenced in a study of blood T cell repertoires in COVID-19. The data were produced by immunoSEQ multiplex PCR, yet TCRdb's version contains in-frame clones alone and is incomplete. The profile shows 200,000 to 250,000 clones, almost 90% of them singletons. What was sequenced was PBMCs or T cells enriched from blood (not recorded which). These receptors came from a woman in her forties or fifties with acute COVID-19.

This chain links TRBV23-1 with TRBJ1-6, with 11 bases identical to TRBD1. TRBV23-1 is flagged as an ORF with uncertain function. J gave up 11 bases and V 0 bases, and 6 bases lay outside the gene matches. This CDR3 region has 16 residues. The DNA for the CDR3 is TGCGCCAGCAGTCAATCGGAGGGACAGGGGGGGCCACCCCTCCACTTT. It is translated as CASSQSEGQGGPPLHF.

The J gene is TRBJ2-3, the V gene TRBV12-3 or TRBV12-4; tentatively, D is TRBD1 (5 bases). CDR3 length equals 13 residues. Deletions cut 8 bases from V and 14 bases from J, with 23 bases between. For the CDR3, the DNA is TGTGCCAGCTGTCCCCACCTCCAGGGTTGCGGGTATTTT. It is translated as CASCPHLQGCGYF.

This rearrangement joins TRBV7-8 to TRBJ2-1; TRBD1 matches 8 bases. The CDR3 is made up of 14 amino acids. Germline CDR1 SGHVS, CDR2 FQNEAQ. With 5 bases clipped from V and 8 bases from J, the junction kept 8 bases outside the gene matches. CDR3 in DNA: TGTGCCAGCAGCATTCGACAGGGGAGCGATGAGCAGTTCTTC. This translates into CASSIRQGSDEQFF.

This clone was detected only once. V gene TRBV15 combines with J gene TRBJ2-5, with TRBD1 identical over 9 bases. There are 16 residues in the CDR3. V gave up 5 bases and J gave up 3 bases; unmatched junction bases: 10. CDR1 is LNHNV, CDR2 YYDKDF, per germline (reference sequence). CDR3 bases: TGTGCCACCAGCGGCTCCGGGACAGGGAACAAAGAGACCCAGTACTTC. Its translation: CATSGSGTGNKETQYF.

V gene TRBV28 combines with J gene TRBJ1-1, with D possibly matching TRBD1 (6 bases). Germline CDR1 and CDR2: MDHEN and SYDVKM. Deletions cut 4 bases from V and 7 bases from J, with 13 bases between. This CDR3 spans 13 amino acids. CDR3 DNA sequence: TGTGCCAGCAGTTCCAGGGGTTGGGGTGAAGCTTTCTTT. It specifies CASSSRGWGEAFF. Supplemented by reference TRBV28 and TRBJ1-1, the full variable domain reads DVKVTQSSRYLVKRTGEKVFLECVQDMDHENMFWYRQDPGLGLRLIYFSYDVKMKEKGDIPEGYSVSREKKERFSLILESASTNQTSMYLCASSSRGWGEAFFGQGTRLTVV.

This chain joins TRBV7-9 and TRBJ2-3; 8 nucleotides line up with TRBD2. The CDR3 consists of 15 residues. Trimming removed 2 bases from V and 4 bases from J; junction bases left unmatched: 5. CDR1 SEHNR and CDR2 FQNEAQ come from the germline V gene (reference sequence). CDR3 sequence reads: CASSLSGGPADTQYF. The CDR3 DNA reads TGTGCCAGCAGCTTATCGGGAGGGCCGGCAGATACGCAGTATTTT.

The chain is built from TRBV30 and TRBJ2-5; D is unclear. The germline V gene encodes CDR1 GTSNPN and CDR2 SVGIG (reference sequence). The V gene lost 0 bases and the J gene lost 3 bases, with 5 bases spanning the gap. The CDR3 spans 12 residues. The CDR3 spells CAWSVAKETQYF. CDR3 DNA sequence: TGTGCCTGGAGTGTAGCCAAAGAGACCCAGTACTTC.

The chain joins TRBV7-2 to TRBJ2-1, with TRBD2 matching over 13 bases. The CDR3 has 14 residues. V lost 5 bases and J lost 7; bases outside the gene matches: 2. The germline V gene has CDR1 SGHTA and CDR2 FQGNSA. This CDR3 is CASSTSGGGNEQFF. The CDR3 DNA reads TGTGCCAGCAGCACTAGCGGGGGGGGTAATGAGCAGTTCTTC. The variable domain in full, with the rest retrieved from reference TRBV7-2 and TRBJ2-1, is GAGVSQSPSNKVTEKGKDVELRCDPISGHTALYWYRQSLGQGLEFLIYFQGNSAPDKSGLPSDRFSAERTGGSVSTLTIQRTQQEDSAVYLCASSTSGGGNEQFFGPGTRLTVL.

This chain connects TRBV7-2 to TRBJ1-1; a weak D match, TRBD1 (6 bases). The germline V gene has CDR1 SGHTA and CDR2 FQGNSA. This CDR3 has 14 amino acids. Trimming cost V 5 bases and J 3 bases, with 13 bases left between them. CDR3 coding DNA: TGTGCCAGCAGCGCAAGGGGGGGGCACACTGAAGCTTTCTTT. This encodes CASSARGGHTEAFF.

With regard to this clone: Relative to the germline gene, one junction end is altered; a read error may explain this. The chain recombines TRBV7-3 with TRBJ2-2; TRBD1 matches 9 bases. The CDR3 length is 16 residues. The germline gives CDR1 SGHTA, CDR2 FQGTGA. The CDR3 is CTSSSSGQGLTGELFF. The CDR3 DNA follows: TGTACCAGCAGCTCCTCGGGACAGGGCTTAACCGGGGAGCTGTTTTTT.

The V gene is TRBV5-1, the J gene TRBJ2-5; perhaps TRBD1 as D (6 bases). The CDR3 has 15 residues. The V end lost 2 bases, the J end lost 5 bases, and 16 bases lay between the germline ends. Germline assignment: CDR1 SGHRS and CDR2 YFSETQ. CDR3 DNA: TGCGCCAGCAGCTTTCCAACAGGGCCGGGGGAGACCCAGTACTTC. Its translation is CASSFPTGPGETQYF.

The chain is built from TRBV2 and TRBJ1-2; no definite D call. CDR1 and CDR2 (germline): SNHLY, FYNNEI. The V end was cut by 11 bases, the J end by 3 bases, with 13 bases between. This CDR3 spans 12 amino acids. The CDR3 is CAVLWQDYGYTF. For the CDR3, the DNA is TGTGCCGTTCTGTGGCAGGACTATGGCTACACCTTC.

CDR3 in amino acids: CASSPRIGDTQYF. For the CDR3, the DNA is TGTGCCAGCAGCCCCCGGATCGGGGATACGCAGTATTTT. V gene TRBV7-6 combines with J gene TRBJ2-3; D is uncertain. Trimming took off 5 bases at V and 6 bases at J, with 12 bases between the two ends. The V gene's germline CDR1 is SGHVS and CDR2 FNYEAQ. The CDR3 runs to 13 residues. Full variable domain (remainder filled in from reference TRBV7-6 and TRBJ2-3): GAGVSQSPRYKVTKRGQDVALRCDPISGHVSLYWYRQALGQGPEFLTYFNYEAQQDKSGLPNDRFSAERPEGSISTLTIQRTEQRDSAMYRCASSPRIGDTQYFGPGTRLTVL.

The chain is built from TRBV18 and TRBJ2-5; no clear D. Germline V lookup: CDR1 KGHSH, CDR2 LQKENI. The V and J ends lost 10 bases and 2 bases respectively, with 5 bases between them. This CDR3 contains 10 residues. CDR3 protein: CATQQETQYF. CDR3 DNA: TGTGCCACCCAACAAGAGACCCAGTACTTC.

The chain recombines TRBV28 with TRBJ2-4; maybe TRBD1 (6 bases). Trimming stripped 6 bases from V and 0 bases from J, with 18 bases between. Germline CDR1 reads MDHEN; CDR2 reads SYDVKM. CDR3 size: 17 residues. CDR3 DNA: TGTGCCAGCAGCTTCATATTACAGGGTCTAGCCAAAAACATTCAGTACTTC. Residues: CASSFILQGLAKNIQYF.

The gene calls are TRBV11-3 and TRBJ2-2, with TRBD1 matching 9 bases. CDR3 size: 15 residues. Germline V gene lookup returns CDR1 SGHNT and CDR2 YENEEA. The trim removed 5 bases at V and 3 bases at J, leaving 4 bases unmatched. The CDR3 sequence: CASSNGQGYTGELFF. In DNA, the CDR3 is TGTGCCAGCAGCAATGGACAGGGGTACACCGGGGAGCTGTTTTTT.

The chain uses TRBV21-1 and TRBJ1-1; the table gives TRBD1 as D, unverified against the DNA. TRBV21-1 is described as a pseudogene. This CDR3 has 14 amino acids. As DNA, the CDR3 is TGTGCCAGCAGCAAAGTGAGGGGGCACACTGAAGCTTTCTTT. This translates into CASSKVRGHTEAFF.

CDR3 DNA sequence: TGTGCCAGCAGCCAAGAGGAGTCGGAGACCCAGTACTTC. This gives the protein CASSQEESETQYF. V is TRBV14 and J is TRBJ2-5; D gene unclear. This CDR3 has 13 amino acids. Germline values: CDR1 SGHDN, CDR2 FVKESK. The V gene lost 0 bases and the J gene lost 5 bases, with 7 bases spanning the gap.

The genes are TRBV10-3 and TRBJ1-5, with TRBD1 matching 10 bases. The length of the CDR3 is 14 residues. The germline gives CDR1 ENHRY, CDR2 SYGVKD. V was clipped by 4 bases and J by 5 bases; unmatched bases: 2. For the CDR3, the DNA is TGTGCCATCAGTGGGACAGGGGGGGATCAGCCCCAGCATTTT. It codes for CAISGTGGDQPQHF.

This chain links TRBV10-3 with TRBJ1-4; D remains ambiguous. CDR1 is ENHRY and CDR2 is SYGVKD in the germline V gene. V lost 5 bases and J lost 10, with 17 bases in between. The CDR3 extends over 14 amino acids. CDR3 loop: CAISPGNSAGKLFF. DNA for the CDR3: TGTGCCATCAGTCCCGGGAACTCAGCGGGAAAACTGTTTTTT.

The V gene is TRBV6-1, the J gene TRBJ1-1, with D perhaps matching TRBD1 (5 bases). V lost 3 bases and J 8 bases, leaving 16 bases between the germline ends. The germline gives CDR1 MNHNS, CDR2 SASEGT. The CDR3 is 14 residues long. CDR3 coding DNA: TGTGCCAGCAGTGACCCGTCATTGGGGGGGGAAGCTTTCTTT. It specifies CASSDPSLGGEAFF.

J is TRBJ2-1 and V is TRBV24-1; 7 nucleotides agree with TRBD2. Germline-derived CDR1 and CDR2 are KGHDR and SFDVKD. V was clipped by 5 bases and J by 3 bases; unmatched bases: 6. This CDR3 is 15 amino acids long. CDR3 protein: CATSAPGGLYNEQFF. CDR3 DNA sequence: TGTGCCACCAGTGCTCCGGGAGGACTCTACAATGAGCAGTTCTTC.

The rearrangement joins TRBV25-1 to TRBJ2-7; TRBD1 matches at 10 bases. V shed 7 bases and J 3 bases; nucleotides not matched to a gene: 6. Germline V CDR1 and CDR2: MGHDK, SYGVNS. The length of the CDR3 is 14 residues. The DNA for the CDR3 is TGTGCCAGCACCGGGACAGGGGAAATCTACGAGCAGTACTTC. Protein product: CASTGTGEIYEQYF.

This chain joins TRBV7-2 and TRBJ2-3; TRBD2 matches at 7 bases. The germline V gene encodes CDR1 SGHTA and CDR2 FQGNSA. The CDR3 contains 15 residues. Trimming took 1 base from V and 5 from J; bases not matched to a gene: 6. CDR3 region: CASSLEGEGLDTQYF. CDR3 DNA sequence: TGTGCCAGCAGCTTAGAAGGGGAGGGACTAGATACGCAGTATTTT.

V is TRBV28 and J is TRBJ2-7; D is uncertain. V lost 3 bases, J lost 5 bases, and 5 bases lay in between. The CDR3 extends over 11 amino acids. Per germline, CDR1 MDHEN and CDR2 SYDVKM. In nucleotides, the CDR3 is TGTGCCAGCAGTTTTCTCCACGAGCAGTACTTC. Residues: CASSFLHEQYF. The full variable domain, its missing parts supplied by reference TRBV28 and TRBJ2-7, is DVKVTQSSRYLVKRTGEKVFLECVQDMDHENMFWYRQDPGLGLRLIYFSYDVKMKEKGDIPEGYSVSREKKERFSLILESASTNQTSMYLCASSFLHEQYFGPGTRLTVT.

This sequence joins TRBV28 and TRBJ1-3, with 7 positions matching TRBD1. Germline CDR1 reads MDHEN; CDR2 reads SYDVKM. V lost 6 bases to trimming and J lost 0 bases; unmatched junction nucleotides: 2. The CDR3 length is 14 residues. The CDR3 loop is CASRTGPSGNTIYF. The CDR3 DNA follows: TGTGCCAGCAGGACAGGGCCCTCTGGAAACACCATATATTTT.

The genes are TRBV19 and TRBJ1-2; 10 bases line up with TRBD1. CDR1 is LNHDA and CDR2 is SQIVND in the germline V gene (reference sequence). With V trimmed by 7 bases and J by 13 bases, 12 bases remained unmatched. The CDR3 contains 13 residues. CDR3 DNA sequence: TGTGCCAGTAAAGACAGGGGGCGTGCGGGTTGCACCTTC. As protein: CASKDRGRAGCTF.

The rearrangement uses TRBV28 and TRBJ2-5, with 8 bases fitting TRBD2. The CDR3 has 16 amino acids. Looked up from germline, CDR1 is MDHEN and CDR2 is SYDVKM. The ends lost 11 bases at V and 1 base at J; junction bases unmatched: 15. Written as DNA, the CDR3 is TGTGCCGCCGCGGGGCGGGGGGCGAGAAGCCAAGAGACCCAGTACTTC. This gives the protein CAAAGRGARSQETQYF.

The J gene is TRBJ2-5, the V gene TRBV7-3; possibly TRBD1 for D (5 bases). Germline CDR1 reads SGHTA; CDR2 reads FQGTGA. Trimming shortened V by 3 bases and J by 4 bases, and 9 bases separated the two germline ends. The CDR3 is 13 residues long. In nucleotides, the CDR3 is TGTGCCAGCAGCTTTGGGGCTCGAGAGACCCAGTACTTC. Encoded protein: CASSFGARETQYF. Supplemented by reference TRBV7-3 and TRBJ2-5, the full variable domain reads GAGVSQTPSNKVTEKGKYVELRCDPISGHTALYWYRQSLGQGPEFLIYFQGTGAADDSGLPNDRFFAVRPEGSVSTLKIQRTERGDSAVYLCASSFGARETQYFGPGTRLLVL.